The clone carrying this TCR beta chain was counted ten times or more. Antigen specificity is unknown. Per the germline V gene, CDR1 is MDHEN and CDR2 is SYDVKM. This CDR3 has 15 amino acids. V lost 7 bases to trimming and J lost 2 bases, with 15 bases between them. These data come from a study of T cells in Graves' hyperthyroidism and ophthalmopathy. It was RNA transcripts that yielded the amplified TCR beta CDR3 regions. During a first-round RT-PCR of the TCR CDR3, the HTBI primer set was used. Each CDR3 protein is one row after TCRdb ran MiXCR on the multiplex PCR reads. The sample lists a few hundred thousand distinct CDR3 sequences; 15% were seen once. Study observations and caveats: Classification by a 13 V-J model distinguished ophthalmopathy from stable hyperthyroidism.

The sample was blood. This TCR was sampled from a woman aged 25 to 45 with Graves' hyperthyroidism. This chain uses TRBV28 with TRBJ1-5; D uncertain. The CDR3 DNA reads as TGTGCCAGCACCCGTGGGCACACCCGCAATCAGCCCCAGCATTTT. It yields the protein CASTRGHTRNQPQHF.